The clone carrying this T cell receptor (beta chain) came up many times. Its target is not known. Amplified regions were TCR beta CDR3 sequences from RNA transcripts. TCR CDR3 regions were first amplified by RT-PCR with HTBI primers. TCRdb re-called the multiplex PCR reads with MiXCR, one entry per CDR3 protein. The sample lists more than 600,000 distinct CDR3 sequences; 16% were seen once. The data belong to a study of T cells in Graves' hyperthyroidism and ophthalmopathy. Study context: Before any treatment, at initial diagnosis, peripheral blood was collected. Overall study findings and caveats: Ophthalmopathy was separated from stable hyperthyroidism by a 13 V-J model.

The length of the CDR3 is 14 residues. Trimming left V 6 bases short and J 0 bases short, with 9 bases between. Germline V lookup: CDR1 MNHNS, CDR2 SASEGT. PBMCs were collected from an approximately 9.5 ml volume of fresh peripheral blood. Sequences were obtained from blood. This chain links TRBV6-1 with TRBJ2-1; a possible D gene is TRBD2 (6 bases). This sequence originates from a man between 18 and 29 years old with Graves' hyperthyroidism. The CDR3, as DNA: TGTGCCAGCAGACGGGGGTTCTCCTACAATGAGCAGTTCTTC. This encodes CASRRGFSYNEQFF.